The 13 T cell receptor beta chains below were found in one sample sequenced in a study of T cell clonality in common variable immunodeficiency. Clones were read by immunoSEQ multiplex PCR, and TCRdb kept only the in-frame ones, dropping some. The table lists about 37,000 clones, with no singletons. Sequenced material: peripheral blood mononuclear cells. These receptors were taken from a person aged 18-70 years in good health.

This clone was seen repeatedly, ten times or more. The read finishes 3 residues shy of the CDR3 end, and the germline J gene is used to complete it. V gene TRBV19 combines with J gene TRBJ2-7; TRBD1 matches 11 bases. This CDR3 region has 14 residues. Germline V gene sequence: CDR1 LNHDA, CDR2 SQIVND (reference sequence). V gave up 3 bases and J gave up 4 bases; unmatched junction bases: 2. The part of the CDR3 DNA that was read is TGTGCCAGTAGTATTGGGACAGGGGGATACGAG. The encoded protein is CASSIGTGGYE. The full CDR3 is CASSIGTGGYEQYF.

This clone was observed many times. The read halts 3 residues ahead of the CDR3 end, with the missing end drawn from the germline J gene. The chain carries TRBV28 and TRBJ2-7; a weak D match, TRBD2 (6 bases). The germline V and J ends were trimmed by 3 bases and 2 bases, with 11 bases remaining between them. The CDR3 has 14 amino acids. CDR1 is MDHEN and CDR2 is SYDVKM in the germline V gene. CDR3 DNA (partial): TGTGCCAGCAGTTTGTTTAGCGGCCCCTACGAG. Its protein product is CASSLFSGPYE. The entire CDR3 sequence reads CASSLFSGPYEQYF.

This clone was recorded many times. Other nucleotide sequences from this sample produce the same CDR3. CDR3 protein: CASSYGTGPYEQYF. The DNA read from the CDR3 is TGTGCCAGCAGTTATGGGACAGGGCCCTACGAG. This rearrangement joins TRBV6-2 or TRBV6-3 to TRBJ2-7, with 9 bases identical to TRBD1. Sequencing ends 3 residues short of the CDR3 end; the germline J gene provides the rest. Looked up from germline, CDR1 is MNHEY and CDR2 is SVGEGT. J lost 2 bases, V lost 3 bases, and 2 bases had no gene match. The CDR3 length is 14 residues.

This clone was detected ten times or more. From the germline J gene comes the end of the CDR3, since the read stops 3 residues before it. The chain uses TRBV10-3 and TRBJ1-1; D is unclear. Germline lookup yields CDR1 ENHRY and CDR2 SYGVKD. Trimming stripped 2 bases from V and 4 bases from J, with 5 bases between. The length of the CDR3 is 12 residues. The CDR3 here is CAISEKGTEAFF. The CDR3 bases that were read are TGTGCCATCAGTGAGAAGGGCACTGAA.

Ten or more counts support this clone. The covered CDR3 bases are TGCAGTGCTAGACCCGGGACAGGGGTTGAAAACACC. The encoded protein is CSARPGTGVENT. The entire CDR3 protein reads CSARPGTGVENTIYF. The chain has TRBV20-1 and TRBJ1-3; the match to TRBD1 covers 10 bases. Read data end 3 residues before the CDR3 end; the end is taken from the germline J gene. Germline-derived CDR1 and CDR2 are DFQATT and SNEGSKA (reference sequence). The ends lost 2 bases at V and 6 bases at J; junction bases unmatched: 7. The CDR3 is 15 residues long.

This clone is medium-sized within its sample. Read coverage stops 3 residues before the CDR3 terminus; the germline J gene supplies the remainder. The gene calls are TRBV20-1 and TRBJ2-7, with 14 positions matching TRBD2. Germline V gene sequence: CDR1 DFQATT, CDR2 SNEGSKA (reference sequence). V lost 6 bases and J lost 3; bases outside the gene matches: 4. CDR3 size: 14 residues. The covered CDR3 bases are TGCAGTGCGAAGGGACTAGCGGGAGACTACGAG. Residues: CSAKGLAGDYE. The complete CDR3 protein is CSAKGLAGDYEQYF.

This clone was picked up many times. The missing CDR3 end, 3 residues past where the read stops, is filled in from the germline J gene. V usage is TRBV28 and J usage is TRBJ2-2; no firm D call. V lost 5 bases and J lost 0, with 13 bases in between. The CDR3 runs to 16 residues. CDR1 MDHEN and CDR2 SYDVKM come from the germline V gene. The CDR3 sequence is CASSGRFTPNTGELFF. Partial CDR3 DNA: TGTGCCAGCAGTGGGCGTTTTACCCCGAACACCGGGGAG.

Ten or more counts support this clone. CDR3 in amino acids: CSARVSEGWNYNEQFF. The CDR3 bases that were read are TGCAGTGCTAGGGTCTCCGAGGGGTGGAACTACAATGAG. The rearrangement joins TRBV20-1 to TRBJ2-1, with D tentatively TRBD1 or TRBD2 (5 bases each). Sequencing ends 3 residues short of the CDR3 end; the germline J gene provides the rest. The length of the CDR3 is 16 residues. CDR1 and CDR2 (germline): DFQATT, SNEGSKA (reference sequence). Deletions cut 3 bases from V and 3 bases from J, with 18 bases between.

This clone was picked up many times. With the read ending 3 residues before the CDR3 end, the germline J gene is used to fill in that end. The rearrangement uses TRBV5-8 and TRBJ1-1, with 10 bases identical to TRBD1. The junction had 4 bases not matched to a gene; V was cut back by 4 bases and J by 4 bases. Germline CDR1 SGHTS, CDR2 YDEGEE. This CDR3 is 14 amino acids long. The sequenced part of the CDR3 DNA is TGTGCCAGCAGCCCTGACAGGGGGCTCACTGAA. Amino acid sequence: CASSPDRGLTE. The CDR3 in full is CASSPDRGLTEAFF.

Ten or more counts support this clone. The sequence runs out 3 residues before the end of the CDR3; the remainder is reconstructed from the germline J gene. V is TRBV20-1 and J is TRBJ2-5; D perhaps matches TRBD2 (5 bases). The CDR3 spans 11 residues. Germline assignment: CDR1 DFQATT and CDR2 SNEGSKA (reference sequence). V dropped 7 bases and J dropped 5 bases, with 11 bases sitting between them. Partial CDR3 DNA: TGCAGTGTCGAGGGCGGGGAGACC. Encoded protein: CSVEGGET. The CDR3 reads in full as CSVEGGETQYF.

This clone was seen only a few times. CDR3 protein: CASSPGQGGYTEAFF. The sequenced part of the CDR3 DNA is TGTGCCAGCTCACCGGGACAGGGGGGGTACACTGAA. The chain couples TRBV18 to TRBJ1-1; TRBD1 agrees at 11 bases. The read ends 3 residues before the CDR3 terminus; that terminus is restored from the germline J gene. Germline CDR1 KGHSH, CDR2 LQKENI. The CDR3 has 15 residues. V shed 3 bases, J shed 3 bases, and the junction held 3 bases outside the gene matches.

This clone was detected many times. The read gets to within 3 residues of the CDR3 end, and the germline J gene fills in the rest. This sequence joins TRBV18 and TRBJ2-3, with 9 bases lining up with TRBD2. This CDR3 contains 16 residues. V lost 3 bases, J lost 3 bases, and 7 bases stayed unmatched. Germline V gene lookup returns CDR1 KGHSH and CDR2 LQKENI. The sequenced CDR3 bases are TGTGCCAGCTCACCTCGAGCGGGGGGCCAGACAGATACG. Protein: CASSPRAGGQTDT. The full CDR3 reads CASSPRAGGQTDTQYF.

This clone was detected ten times or more. Read coverage stops 3 residues before the CDR3 terminus; the germline J gene supplies the remainder. The chain employs TRBV4-1 and TRBJ2-3; the D gene is possibly TRBD2 (6 bases). The CDR3 consists of 14 residues. Germline CDR1 is MGHRA and CDR2 is YSYEKL. Trimming left V 6 bases short and J 1 base short, with 11 bases between. CDR3 bases read: TGCGCCAGCAGGAGCGGGTCCCGCACAGATACG. Translating it yields CASRSGSRTDT. The whole CDR3 reads CASRSGSRTDTQYF.